The clone carrying this T cell receptor beta chain was recorded a few times. What it binds is not known. This sample was included in a study of response to subunit inactivated influenza vaccine. Study-wide findings and caveats: Authors suggested each seasonal influenza vaccination recruits few new T cells.

TCRdb reprocessed the RT-PCR reads via MiXCR and lists one record per CDR3 protein. This sample has roughly 650,000 distinct CDR3 sequences, with less than 15% found just once. In germline, CDR1 is MDHEN, CDR2 SYDVKM. J gave up 5 bases and V 6 bases, and 15 bases lay outside the gene matches. This CDR3 is 17 amino acids long. The sample consisted of PBMCs from blood, taken 14 to 15 days before vaccination. This TCR came from a man in his fifties or sixties who received an inactivated influenza vaccine. V and J are TRBV28 and TRBJ2-2, with TRBD2 matching over 7 bases. The CDR3 DNA is TGTGCCAGCAGAACCGAAGTTGGCGGGAGAGGTACCGGGGAGCTGTTTTTT. It codes for CASRTEVGGRGTGELFF.